This passage covers 9 T cell receptor beta chains from one sample sequenced in a study of T cell changes during pregnancy in multiple sclerosis. Sequencing was performed with immunoSEQ multiplex PCR; in TCRdb, only in-frame clones are kept and a portion is missing. The sample contains some 60,000 clones, 70% to 90% of which appear only once. Specimen: CD4+ T cells from peripheral blood mononuclear cells, collected in the third trimester of pregnancy. These receptor sequences come from a female donor with multiple sclerosis, enrolled in a pregnancy study.

This clone was detected only a few times. This chain uses TRBV7-2 with TRBJ2-1, with 7 positions matching TRBD2. V lost 1 base to trimming and J lost 5 bases; unmatched junction nucleotides: 5. The CDR3 has 15 residues. Germline assignment: CDR1 SGHTA and CDR2 FQGNSA. The CDR3 sequence is CASSLDGGNDNEQFF. The CDR3 DNA is TGTGCCAGCAGCTTAGACGGGGGGAATGACAATGAGCAGTTCTTC.

The chain has TRBV19 and TRBJ1-1; 9 positions match TRBD1. The CDR3 is 14 residues long. The germline CDR1 and CDR2 sequences are LNHDA and SQIVND (reference sequence). V trimming: 6 bases; J trimming: 4 bases; junction bases outside the gene matches: 6. The CDR3 loop is CASRGDRGATEAFF. The CDR3 DNA reads as TGTGCCAGTAGGGGCGACAGGGGGGCCACTGAAGCTTTCTTT.

This rearrangement joins TRBV25-1 to TRBJ1-2; unclear D gene. Germline loops: CDR1 MGHDK, CDR2 SYGVNS. This CDR3 has 14 residues. V lost 0 bases and J 2 bases, leaving 7 bases between the germline ends. CDR3 region: CASSEYVANYGYTF. CDR3 coding DNA: TGTGCCAGCAGTGAATATGTAGCCAACTATGGCTACACCTTC.

The chain links TRBV9 to TRBJ2-7; no clear D. Trimming removed 4 bases at V and 5 bases at J, with 16 bases between. Germline V lookup: CDR1 SGDLS, CDR2 YYNGEE. The CDR3 sequence is 14 residues long. The CDR3 loop is CASSPVGSSHEQYF. CDR3 in DNA: TGTGCCAGCAGCCCAGTGGGTAGCAGCCACGAGCAGTACTTC.

The J gene is TRBJ2-1, the V gene TRBV11-1, with TRBD1 matching over 8 bases. CDR3 size: 15 residues. With 5 bases clipped from V and 9 bases from J, the junction kept 12 bases outside the gene matches. Germline loops: CDR1 SGHAT, CDR2 FQDESV (reference sequence). This chain's CDR3 is CASSHQGQVGGEQFF. The CDR3 DNA sequence: TGTGCCAGCAGCCACCAGGGACAGGTCGGCGGTGAGCAGTTCTTC.

Only a few counts were recorded for this clone. The CDR3 sequence is CASSLRETRTSLTNNEQFF. For the CDR3, the DNA is TGTGCCAGCAGCTTAAGGGAAACTCGGACTTCTCTTACCAACAATGAGCAGTTCTTC. The V call is TRBV7-8, the J call TRBJ2-1, with a tentative D call TRBD2 (5 bases). Germline V gives CDR1 SGHVS, CDR2 FQNEAQ. This CDR3 is 19 amino acids long. V was pared by 2 bases and J by 5 bases, with 25 bases between.

The chain carries TRBV7-2 and TRBJ2-1; 9 nucleotides line up with TRBD2. V lost 2 bases, J lost 7 bases, and 6 bases stayed unmatched. The germline V gene encodes CDR1 SGHTA and CDR2 FQGNSA. This CDR3 is built from 15 residues. In DNA form, the CDR3 reads TGTGCCAGCAGCTTAAAGGCTAGCGGGGTTAATGAGCAGTTCTTC. It encodes CASSLKASGVNEQFF.

This chain connects TRBV28 to TRBJ1-3; 7 bases are shared with TRBD1. V dropped 3 bases and J dropped 14; count of bases not matched to a gene: 7. CDR3 length: 12 amino acids. The V gene's germline CDR1 is MDHEN and CDR2 SYDVKM. In DNA form, the CDR3 reads TGTGCCAGCAGTTTGCGAGTGGACAGGTTATATTTT. Translated, it gives CASSLRVDRLYF.

The chain links TRBV5-1 to TRBJ2-5, with TRBD2 identical over 8 bases. The germline V gene has CDR1 SGHRS and CDR2 YFSETQ. Trimming took 2 bases from V and 5 from J; bases not matched to a gene: 8. The CDR3 runs to 15 residues. Here the CDR3 reads CASSFASGLHETQYF. In DNA, the CDR3 is TGCGCCAGCAGCTTCGCTAGCGGGCTCCACGAGACCCAGTACTTC.